This T cell receptor beta chain was recorded in a study of T cell responses to AZD1222 COVID-19 vaccine. Study-wide results and caveats: Among spike-specific TCRs, nearly half reportedly target unmutated variant regions.

Assay: immunoSEQ multiplex PCR; the TCRdb copy retains only in-frame clones and omits some. The sample yields about 100,000 clones, around nine tenths seen once. Details on this clone: As yet, its antigen is unknown.

CDR3 length: 16 residues. V was shortened by 4 bases and J by 5 bases, with 19 bases between the two germline ends. Germline values: CDR1 MNHEY, CDR2 SVGAGI. The V and J genes are TRBV6-5 and TRBJ2-3; tentatively, D is TRBD2 (7 bases). The TCR sequence derives from an adult in good health. The sequenced sample was peripheral blood, obtained on day 0 of AZD1222 vaccination. The CDR3 here is CASSFVQGRGRDTQYF. CDR3 in DNA: TGTGCCAGCAGTTTCGTCCAGGGGCGCGGGAGAGATACGCAGTATTTT.